Below, 10 T cell receptor beta chains from the same sample are listed, as sequenced in a study of PD-1 blockade in classical Hodgkin lymphoma. Time point defined: cycle 4 day 1 (C4D1), after around six weeks of nivolumab. No patient escaped relapse after autologous stem cell transplantation, and brentuximab vedotin exposure varied. The repertoire was sequenced with immunoSEQ multiplex PCR; TCRdb's copy has only in-frame clones and lacks some. The repertoire holds approximately 19,000 clones, 75% to 85% seen once, with 20% to 25% in the top ten. This material consisted of peripheral blood mononuclear cells (PBMCs), taken before the fourth cycle of nivolumab. Receptors originate from a human donor with classical Hodgkin lymphoma.

This clone was picked up a small number of times. The chain is built from TRBV28 and TRBJ2-7, with unresolved D. With 5 bases removed from V and 0 bases from J, the gap between germline ends came to 5 bases. Germline CDR1 is MDHEN and CDR2 is SYDVKM. CDR3 size: 12 residues. The CDR3 DNA reads as TGTGCCAGCAGTAAGATCTCCTACGAGCAGTACTTC. Translating it yields CASSKISYEQYF.

The V and J genes are TRBV19 and TRBJ1-1; D is unresolved. CDR1 LNHDA and CDR2 SQIVND come from the germline V gene (reference sequence). Trimming removed 2 bases at V and 1 base at J, with 20 bases between. The CDR3 totals 18 residues. The DNA of the CDR3 is TGTGCCAGTAGTATACTACAGAGCCCCGGGGTGGGGAACACTGAAGCTTTCTTT. Translation: CASSILQSPGVGNTEAFF.

V is TRBV29-1 and J is TRBJ2-3, with D possibly matching TRBD2 (5 bases). CDR3 length: 15 residues. With 4 bases removed from V and 0 bases from J, the gap between germline ends came to 14 bases. The germline V gene has CDR1 SQVTM and CDR2 ANQGSEA. The CDR3 loop reads CSVVRSGLSTDTQYF. The DNA of the CDR3 is TGCAGCGTTGTGAGGAGCGGCCTTAGCACAGATACGCAGTATTTT.

The chain recombines TRBV19 with TRBJ2-7, with D maybe TRBD2 (5 bases). The V and J ends lost 7 bases and 1 base respectively, with 8 bases between them. The germline CDR1 and CDR2 sequences are LNHDA and SQIVND (reference sequence). The length of the CDR3 is 12 residues. The CDR3 here is CASMGGSYEQYF. Written as DNA, the CDR3 is TGTGCCAGTATGGGCGGGTCCTACGAGCAGTACTTC.

V gene TRBV7-9 combines with J gene TRBJ1-1, with 7 bases aligning to TRBD1. The CDR3 runs to 15 residues. Germline trimming cut 2 bases from V and 3 bases from J; bases unmatched to any gene: 6. From germline, CDR1 is SEHNR and CDR2 FQNEAQ (reference sequence). The CDR3 region has the DNA TGTGCCAGCAGCTTACTGGGACAGAGGTACACTGAAGCTTTCTTT. Translation gives CASSLLGQRYTEAFF.

In its sample, this clone was seen a few times. The chain uses TRBV4-3 and TRBJ2-6; TRBD1 aligns across 7 bases. Per germline, CDR1 LGHNA and CDR2 YSLEER. With 5 bases clipped from V and 1 base from J, the junction kept 5 bases outside the gene matches. CDR3 length: 16 amino acids. CDR3 bases: TGCGCCAGCAGCGTAGACAGGGCTTCTGGGGCCAACGTCCTGACTTTC. This translates into CASSVDRASGANVLTF.

The gene calls are TRBV28 and TRBJ2-2, with unresolved D. CDR3 size: 12 residues. Germline CDR1 is MDHEN and CDR2 is SYDVKM. Trimming removed 8 bases at V and 5 bases at J, with 9 bases between. The CDR3 protein is CASGRLTGELFF. CDR3 sequence (DNA): TGTGCCAGCGGCAGGCTGACCGGGGAGCTGTTTTTT.

The rearrangement joins TRBV9 to TRBJ1-5; TRBD1 might be the D (6 bases). Germline CDR1 and CDR2: SGDLS and YYNGEE. Trimming cost V 3 bases and J 2 bases, with 18 bases left between them. The CDR3 totals 17 residues. The CDR3 loop is CASSDLLADSGNQPQHF. Written as DNA, the CDR3 is TGTGCCAGCAGCGACCTCTTGGCGGACAGTGGCAATCAGCCCCAGCATTTT.

J is TRBJ2-5 and V is TRBV9; D tentatively reads TRBD1 or TRBD2 (5 bases each). V lost 0 bases and J lost 2, with 8 bases in between. From germline, CDR1 is SGDLS and CDR2 YYNGEE. The CDR3 is 14 residues long. The CDR3 reads CASSVEGRQETQYF. In DNA form, the CDR3 reads TGTGCCAGCAGCGTAGAGGGGAGACAAGAGACCCAGTACTTC. The variable domain in full, completed from reference TRBV9 and TRBJ2-5, reads DSGVTQTPKHLITATGQRVTLRCSPRSGDLSVYWYQQSLDQGLQFLIQYYNGEERAKGNILERFSAQQFPDLHSELNLSSLELGDSALYFCASSVEGRQETQYFGPGTRLLVL.

J is TRBJ2-7 and V is TRBV7-2, with TRBD2 matching over 13 bases. The CDR3 is 15 amino acids. The germline V gene has CDR1 SGHTA and CDR2 FQGNSA. After removal of 3 bases from V and 2 bases from J, the junction contained 1 base not matched to a gene. CDR3 bases: TGTGCCAGCAGCTTGACTAGCGGGGGGACCTACGAGCAGTACGTC. It translates to CASSLTSGGTYEQYV.